The 2 T cell receptor beta chains below come from one sample, sequenced in a study of blood T cells in healthy people across ages. A J-beta primer mix and a sample-barcoded 5' primer were used in a second PCR of about 7 to 12 cycles. TCRdb reprocessed the 5' RACE reads via MiXCR and lists one record per CDR3 protein. Altogether 600,000 to 800,000 distinct CDR3 sequences are present, roughly 21% being singletons, with the ten largest covering approximately 3.6%. The material sequenced was blood. The receptor set was obtained from a man in his 70s in good health.

This clonotype was recorded a few times. This chain connects TRBV4-2 to TRBJ1-4; tentative D call: TRBD1 (5 bases). Germline CDR1 is LGHNA and CDR2 is YNFKEQ. The length of the CDR3 is 13 residues. Trimming pared 4 bases from V and 8 bases from J, leaving 11 bases between. CDR3 amino acids: CASSRGTEEKLFF. In DNA, the CDR3 is TGTGCCAGCAGCCGAGGGACGGAAGAAAAACTGTTTTTT.

This clonotype turned up a few times. One junction end does not reproduce the germline sequence, and a read error may be involved. The chain joins TRBV5-1 to TRBJ1-1; possibly TRBD1 for D (5 bases). The V gene's germline CDR1 is SGHRS and CDR2 YFSETQ. The CDR3 totals 14 residues. CDR3 sequence: CASSARDGNTETFF. In DNA, the CDR3 is TGCGCCAGCAGCGCCCGGGACGGCAACACTGAAACTTTCTTT.